This TCR beta chain is drawn from a study of T-cell memory formation after mild COVID-19. TCRdb re-analysed the 5' RACE reads in MiXCR, keeping a single row per CDR3 protein. The sample includes some 70,000 distinct CDR3 sequences, approximately 15% of them seen just once. Per germline, CDR1 SGHNT and CDR2 YYREEE (reference sequence). V lost 5 bases to trimming and J lost 4 bases, with 15 bases between them. CDR3 length: 14 residues. Turning to this clonotype: Its antigen is unidentified.

Study outcomes and limitations: The study detected some responding clones in pre-infection memory, suggesting cross-reactive memory joined. Clones contracting day 15 to 85 were balanced CD4/CD8; later expanders leaned CD4+. Those CD4+ clones that contracted were mainly in CM and EM (CD8+ ones in EMRA).

The rearrangement uses TRBV5-4 and TRBJ1-2; possible D gene TRBD1, 6 bases. This TCR derives from an adult woman who had mild COVID-19 (a few samples of this study predate the infection). Cell type and time point are not known. The sequenced material came from PBMCs or a T cell subset sorted from them (not recorded which). The CDR3 loop reads CASRRDTGIYGYTF. CDR3 DNA: TGTGCCAGCAGAAGGGACACGGGAATCTATGGCTACACCTTC.